This T cell receptor (beta chain) came from a study of control samples from healthy donors and cancer patients. Sequencing was performed with immunoSEQ multiplex PCR; in TCRdb, only in-frame clones are kept and a portion is missing. The table has about 150,000 clones, 80% to 95% seen once. The V gene lost 0 bases and the J gene lost 0 bases, with 6 bases spanning the gap. This CDR3 contains 15 residues. CDR1 and CDR2 (germline): KGHSH, LQKENI. Sequencing input: blood. V is TRBV18 and J is TRBJ2-1; D not certain. This TCR was recovered from a man aged 18 to 30 in good health. CDR3 sequence reads: CASSPPGHSYNEQFF. DNA for the CDR3: TGTGCCAGCTCACCACCCGGTCACTCCTACAATGAGCAGTTCTTC.